This TCR beta chain was observed in a study of T cells in Graves' hyperthyroidism and ophthalmopathy. The study, taken as a whole, reports: The model foresaw ophthalmopathy a median 6.5 months prior to onset.

Using RNA transcripts as the source, TCR beta CDR3 regions were amplified. Using the HTBI primer set, a first-round RT-PCR was run on the TCR CDR3. Via MiXCR, TCRdb re-called the multiplex PCR reads, giving one row per CDR3 protein. Of around 700,000 distinct CDR3 sequences listed, under 45% are singletons. This clonotype has ten or more counts. Its target is not known. The hyperthyroidism was newly diagnosed and had lasted under 2 months; the patients were aged 18 to 65. Uncontrolled infection, other autoimmune disease, pregnancy or lactation barred patients from enrollment. Germline loops: CDR1 DFQATT, CDR2 SNEGSKA (reference sequence). Trimming left V 6 bases short and J 5 bases short, with 13 bases between. There are 13 residues in the CDR3.

J is TRBJ1-4 and V is TRBV20-1; tentative D call: TRBD1 (6 bases). Sequencing was done on a sample of blood. This receptor was obtained from a woman between 40 and 50 years old with Graves' hyperthyroidism. CDR3 coding DNA: TGCAGTGCACCGGGACAAGCGAATGAAAAACTGTTTTTT. Amino acid sequence: CSAPGQANEKLFF.